The source of this TCR beta chain is a study of patients and donors after allogeneic stem cell transplantation. The CDR3 has 13 amino acids. The V gene's germline CDR1 is SGHTA and CDR2 FQGNSA. The V end was cut by 7 bases, the J end by 5 bases, with 14 bases between. TCRdb re-derived calls from the RT-PCR reads in MiXCR, one entry per CDR3 protein. The table includes about 89,000 distinct CDR3 sequences, under 50% detected once. This clonotype originated in a human donor who was either an allogeneic HSCT recipient or a stem cell or donor lymphocyte infusion donor (not recorded which). It is not recorded whose cells these are; they may come from a transplant donor. The sequenced sample was blood, either unsorted or a sorted T cell fraction (not recorded which). The V call is TRBV7-2, the J call TRBJ1-2; D possibly corresponds to TRBD1 (5 bases). The CDR3 spells CASTLRDLYGYTF. The CDR3 nucleotides read TGTGCCAGCACCCTAAGGGACCTTTATGGCTACACCTTC.